This T cell receptor (beta chain) appears in the sequencing data of a study of pediatric ulcerative colitis. This clone was recorded only once. The CDR3 length is 14 residues. Germline V gene data show CDR1 as MNHGY and CDR2 as SAAAGT. V lost 6 bases, J lost 6 bases, and 10 bases stayed unmatched. The repertoire was sequenced with immunoSEQ multiplex PCR; TCRdb's copy has only in-frame clones and lacks some. The table has tens of thousands of clones, about 75% seen once. Rectal tissue came from one to two pinch biopsies taken at colonoscopy. The diagnostic colonoscopy in ulcerative colitis patients preceded any immunosuppressive treatment.

The chain uses TRBV6-8 and TRBJ1-2; 7 bases match TRBD1. The sample comprised gut tissue. This clonotype was obtained from a boy aged 5-17 years with severe ulcerative colitis. The CDR3 loop reads CASSTGAGVDGYTF. In DNA form, the CDR3 reads TGTGCCAGCAGCACAGGGGCGGGAGTTGATGGCTACACCTTC.